The following is a T cell receptor (beta chain) sequence with its context. Its target is not known. The data belong to a study of response to subunit inactivated influenza vaccine. The study's findings and limits: Authors suggested seasonal influenza vaccinations each recruit few new T cells.

CDR3 length: 14 amino acids. Germline V CDR1 and CDR2: SQVTM, ANQGSEA. Trimming shortened V by 2 bases and J by 4 bases, and 15 bases separated the two germline ends. TCRdb analysed the RT-PCR reads with MiXCR anew, one entry per CDR3 protein. Among 290,000 or so distinct CDR3 sequences listed, over 20% were seen once. The material was PBMCs from blood, obtained less than 22 months after vaccination. The chain is built from TRBV29-1 and TRBJ2-7, with D unresolved. The receptor was isolated from a man aged 50 to 69 who received an inactivated influenza vaccine. CDR3 coding DNA: TGCAGCGTTGAAATCGGGCAAGCTGATTACGAGCAGTACTTC. Protein: CSVEIGQADYEQYF.